The 20 T cell receptor beta chains given below trace back to one sample, sequenced in a study of OX40 agonist ivuxolimab in advanced cancers. The table came from immunoSEQ multiplex PCR; TCRdb's copy has only in-frame clones and leaves some out. This table has 28,000 or so clones, roughly 79% appearing once. The sequencing used CD4+ or CD8+ T cells sorted from blood, collected in a trial of the OX40 agonist ivuxolimab. These receptors were obtained from an adult with an advanced solid tumor such as melanoma, head and neck, liver or kidney cancer.

CDR3 loop: CASSAGTASNEQFF. The CDR3 DNA sequence: TGTGCCAGCAGTGCCGGGACGGCAAGCAATGAGCAGTTCTTC. This chain links TRBV27 with TRBJ2-1; D may be TRBD1 or TRBD2 (5 bases each). The CDR3 spans 14 residues. Per germline, CDR1 MNHEY and CDR2 SMNVEV (reference sequence). Trimming stripped 5 bases from V and 6 bases from J, with 14 bases between.

This chain uses TRBV9 with TRBJ1-3, with 7 bases fitting TRBD1. The J segment lost 5 bases and the V segment lost 4 bases, leaving 15 bases of the junction unmatched. Germline lookup yields CDR1 SGDLS and CDR2 YYNGEE. CDR3 length: 17 amino acids. The CDR3 nucleotides are TGTGCCAGCAGCTCCATGGGGGACAGCGAAGGAAGAAACACCATATATTTT. Amino acid sequence: CASSSMGDSEGRNTIYF.

The chain uses TRBV7-9 and TRBJ2-7, with 9 bases lining up with TRBD1. This CDR3 region has 15 residues. CDR1 is SEHNR, CDR2 FQNEAQ, per germline (reference sequence). V gave up 5 bases and J gave up 0 bases; unmatched junction bases: 5. The CDR3 here is CASSVTGGSSYEQYF. The CDR3 DNA follows: TGTGCCAGCAGCGTGACAGGGGGGAGCTCCTACGAGCAGTACTTC.

The rearrangement uses TRBV7-9 and TRBJ1-4; unclear D gene. Germline lookup yields CDR1 SEHNR and CDR2 FQNEAQ (reference sequence). Trimming removed 5 bases from V and 8 bases from J, with 21 bases in between. This CDR3 has 16 residues. This chain's CDR3 is CASSPASGHLGEKLFF. Written as DNA, the CDR3 is TGTGCCAGCAGCCCCGCCTCTGGGCATTTAGGGGAAAAACTGTTTTTT.

The J gene is TRBJ2-7, the V gene TRBV11-2; D gene uncertain. Germline loops: CDR1 SGHAT, CDR2 FQNNGV. Trimming cost V 1 base and J 0 bases, with 10 bases left between them. The CDR3 runs to 15 residues. CDR3 amino acids: CASSLVPGSSYEQYF. The CDR3 nucleotides read TGTGCCAGCAGCTTAGTCCCGGGTAGCTCCTACGAGCAGTACTTC.

The V call is TRBV2, the J call TRBJ2-5; D tentatively reads TRBD1 or TRBD2 (5 bases each). The CDR3 has 12 residues. V was cut by 8 bases and J by 4 bases, with 11 bases left in between. The germline gives CDR1 SNHLY, CDR2 FYNNEI. CDR3 DNA: TGTGCCAGCCTGGGGGAGCTAGAGACCCAGTACTTC. Its translation is CASLGELETQYF.

The CDR3 loop reads CASKGYEQYF. Here the CDR3 DNA reads TGTGCCAGCAAGGGCTACGAGCAGTACTTC. The gene calls are TRBV6-5 and TRBJ2-7; D not certain. The V end was cut by 7 bases, the J end by 3 bases, with 4 bases between. Germline CDR1 and CDR2: MNHEY and SVGAGI. The CDR3 length is 10 residues.

The sample holds one count of this clone. This chain joins TRBV4-3 and TRBJ1-4, with D possibly TRBD1 on 6 matching bases. The CDR3 has 16 amino acids. The V gene lost 0 bases and the J gene lost 1 base, with 9 bases spanning the gap. Germline CDR1 LGHNA, CDR2 YSLEER. CDR3 DNA sequence: TGCGCCAGCAGCCAAGATCCCAGGGGAACTAATGAAAAACTGTTTTTT. As protein: CASSQDPRGTNEKLFF.

The V and J genes are TRBV6-1 and TRBJ2-2, with D perhaps TRBD1 (6 bases). This CDR3 is 14 amino acids long. Trimming stripped 6 bases from V and 4 bases from J, with 12 bases between. Germline V gene sequence: CDR1 MNHNS, CDR2 SASEGT. CDR3 amino acids: CASSATGSTGELFF. DNA for the CDR3: TGTGCCAGCAGCGCTACAGGGTCCACCGGGGAGCTGTTTTTT.

The CDR3 region has the DNA TGTGCCAGCAGTCCCTCGGGGTACGAGCAGTACTTC. Its protein is CASSPSGYEQYF. This rearrangement joins TRBV28 to TRBJ2-7; D perhaps matches TRBD2 (5 bases). CDR1 and CDR2 (germline): MDHEN, SYDVKM. The CDR3 has 12 residues. V lost 5 bases and J 4 bases, leaving 9 bases between the germline ends.

About this clone itself: An end of the junction differs from the germline gene, which may be a read error. The chain employs TRBV2 and TRBJ2-7; 7 nucleotides line up with TRBD1. This CDR3 is built from 13 residues. The germline V gene encodes CDR1 SNHLY and CDR2 FYNNEI. The DNA for the CDR3 is TGTACCAGCAGTCGGGACAGCTCCTACGAGCAGTACTTC. It is translated as CTSSRDSSYEQYF.

This sequence joins TRBV5-4 and TRBJ2-7; D is unresolved. V was shortened by 3 bases and J by 6 bases, with 10 bases between the two germline ends. Per the germline V gene, CDR1 is SGHNT and CDR2 is YYREEE (reference sequence). This CDR3 region has 12 residues. CDR3: CASSSRQAEQYF. As DNA, the CDR3 is TGTGCCAGCAGCTCCCGCCAAGCCGAGCAGTACTTC.

The V and J genes are TRBV21-1 and TRBJ1-2. TRBV21-1 is a known pseudogene. The CDR3 totals 16 residues. CDR3 nucleotide sequence: TGTGCCAGCAGCAAACAGTTGGGGACCGTAATCTATGGCTACACCTTC. It specifies CASSKQLGTVIYGYTF.

This chain uses TRBV11-2 with TRBJ2-5; D may be TRBD2 (6 bases). There are 16 residues in the CDR3. V was pared by 4 bases and J by 3 bases, with 18 bases between. Germline CDR1 is SGHAT and CDR2 is FQNNGV. CDR3 sequence (DNA): TGTGCCAGCAGCTCGCCGTCGGCGGGGCCCAAAGAGACCCAGTACTTC. This encodes CASSSPSAGPKETQYF. The complete variable domain, with remaining parts taken from reference TRBV11-2 and TRBJ2-5, reads EAGVAQSPRYKIIEKRQSVAFWCNPISGHATLYWYQQILGQGPKLLIQFQNNGVVDDSQLPKDRFSAERLKGVDSTLKIQPAKLEDSAVYLCASSSPSAGPKETQYFGPGTRLLVL.

This chain connects TRBV10-3 to TRBJ2-7; D could derive from TRBD1 or TRBD2 (5 bases each). This CDR3 is built from 15 residues. Trimming took 0 bases from V and 0 from J, leaving 9 bases between them. CDR1 is ENHRY, CDR2 SYGVKD, per germline. CDR3 region: CAISESAGSSYEQYF. The CDR3 DNA sequence: TGTGCCATCAGTGAGTCGGCAGGGAGCTCCTACGAGCAGTACTTC.

V is TRBV10-3 and J is TRBJ2-1; a weak D match, TRBD2 (8 bases). With 11 bases removed from V and 9 bases from J, the gap between germline ends came to 20 bases. CDR3 length: 13 amino acids. Per germline, CDR1 ENHRY and CDR2 SYGVKD. CDR3 amino acids: CAVGGGGPGEQFF. As DNA, the CDR3 is TGTGCCGTAGGGGGCGGGGGGCCTGGTGAGCAGTTCTTC.

This chain links TRBV28 with TRBJ2-7; D perhaps matches TRBD1 (6 bases). Trimming took off 6 bases at V and 1 base at J, with 10 bases between the two ends. The CDR3 loop spans 13 amino acids. Germline CDR1 and CDR2: MDHEN and SYDVKM. CDR3 sequence (DNA): TGTGCCAGCAGGACAGGCGCGTCCTACGAGCAGTACTTC. It yields the protein CASRTGASYEQYF.

The chain is built from TRBV6-5 and TRBJ2-5, with TRBD2 matching over 8 bases. V shed 2 bases and J 1 base; nucleotides not matched to a gene: 0. Germline V gives CDR1 MNHEY, CDR2 SVGAGI. CDR3 size: 14 residues. The CDR3 is CASSYLAGQETQYF. CDR3 in DNA: TGTGCCAGCAGTTACCTAGCGGGCCAAGAGACCCAGTACTTC.

This clone was observed a handful of times. The chain has TRBV30 and TRBJ2-5; D is unresolved. V was clipped by 4 bases and J by 5 bases, with 8 bases between them. This CDR3 comprises 11 residues. The V gene's germline CDR1 is GTSNPN and CDR2 SVGIG (reference sequence). CDR3 bases: TGTGCCTGGACGCGGATCGAGACCCAGTACTTC. Protein: CAWTRIETQYF.

Concerning this clone itself: One junction end disagrees with the germline gene, perhaps due to a read error. V is TRBV28 and J is TRBJ1-5; no definite D call. Germline CDR1 is MDHEN and CDR2 is SYDVKM. CDR3 length: 14 amino acids. CDR3 bases: TGTGCCAGCAGTTACAGACTGGGCAATCAGCCCCGGCATTTT. As protein: CASSYRLGNQPRHF.